The clone carrying this TCR beta chain was observed a handful of times. The target antigen is unknown. Data came from immunoSEQ multiplex PCR; TCRdb stores just in-frame clones and leaves some out. The table records roughly 500,000 clones, over 65% of them present only once. Trimming removed 5 bases from V and 7 bases from J; junction bases left unmatched: 9. CDR3 length: 15 residues. Germline CDR1 SGHTA, CDR2 FQGNSA. This record belongs to a study of shared clonotypes between healthy human individuals. Study-level information: Samples came from a couple of female and a few male donors aged 18 to 49. Study-wide results and limits: Researchers sampled blood only, noting tissue repertoires likely differ.

Specimen: PBMCs. V usage is TRBV7-2 and J usage is TRBJ1-3, with 9 bases identical to TRBD1. This clonotype originated in a middle-aged woman in good health. Some clones in this sample may be carry-over from other donors' samples. For the CDR3, the DNA is TGTGCCAGCAGCCCCCCCGGGACAGGGTGGAACACCATATATTTT. It yields the protein CASSPPGTGWNTIYF.